This section outlines one TCR beta chain sequence together with its context. No antigen is known for it. The data originate from a study of blood T cells in healthy people across ages. Findings of the study overall: With unsorted PBMCs, a conclusive comparison of naive versus antigen-experienced cells was not possible. Not knowing donor CMV status may have confounded expanded clonotype changes.

From germline, CDR1 is DFQATT and CDR2 SNEGSKA (reference sequence). The CDR3 spans 13 residues. After removal of 5 bases from V and 8 bases from J, the junction contained 4 bases not matched to a gene. Using a J-beta primer mix together with a sample-barcoded 5' primer, a second PCR was run for roughly 7 to 12 cycles. TCRdb reprocessed the 5' RACE reads via MiXCR and lists one record per CDR3 protein. The sample shows about 1,800,000 distinct CDR3 sequences, under 30% of them seen only once. The sequence was obtained from a woman aged 25 to 45 in good health. This sequence joins TRBV20-1 and TRBJ2-1; 12 bases are shared with TRBD2. The specimen sequenced was blood. The CDR3 bases are TGCAGTGCTCCCCGACTAGCGGGAGATGAGCAGTTCTTC. Translating gives CSAPRLAGDEQFF.